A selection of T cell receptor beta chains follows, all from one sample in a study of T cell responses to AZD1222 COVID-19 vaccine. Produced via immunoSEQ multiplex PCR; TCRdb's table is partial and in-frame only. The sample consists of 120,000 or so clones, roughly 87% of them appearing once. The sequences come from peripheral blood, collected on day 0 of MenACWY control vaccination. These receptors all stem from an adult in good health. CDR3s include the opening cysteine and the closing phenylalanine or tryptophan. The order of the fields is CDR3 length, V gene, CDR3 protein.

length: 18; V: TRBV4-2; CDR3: CASSLTTGTVEWGEKLFF
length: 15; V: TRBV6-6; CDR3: CASLDFGVSASPLHF
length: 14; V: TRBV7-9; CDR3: CASSPDRNSAPLHF
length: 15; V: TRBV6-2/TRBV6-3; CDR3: CASSYSNSFVGELFF
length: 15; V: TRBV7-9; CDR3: CASSLVGQTNYGYTF
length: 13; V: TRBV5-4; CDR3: CASSFQNTGELFF
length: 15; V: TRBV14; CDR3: CASSQASGWLSPLHF
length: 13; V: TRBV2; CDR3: CASRDRGRYGYTF
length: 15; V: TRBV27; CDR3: CASSLSAGVNQPQHF
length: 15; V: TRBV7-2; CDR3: CASSLDNLRNQPQHF
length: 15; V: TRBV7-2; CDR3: CASSKGLAGVGELFF
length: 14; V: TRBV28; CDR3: CASSYRGWFSEQYF
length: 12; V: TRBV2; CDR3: CASKVRGDEQFF
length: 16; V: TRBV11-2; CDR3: CASSLVAGNSGNTIYF
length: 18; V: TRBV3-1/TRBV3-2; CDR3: CASSQGWETGGWDTEAFF
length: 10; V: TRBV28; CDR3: CASGLYEQYF
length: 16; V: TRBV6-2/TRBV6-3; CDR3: CASSDSASGRTDTQYF
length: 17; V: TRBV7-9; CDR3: CASSFYRTSGLADTQYF
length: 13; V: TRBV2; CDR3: CASSDEHPGEQYF